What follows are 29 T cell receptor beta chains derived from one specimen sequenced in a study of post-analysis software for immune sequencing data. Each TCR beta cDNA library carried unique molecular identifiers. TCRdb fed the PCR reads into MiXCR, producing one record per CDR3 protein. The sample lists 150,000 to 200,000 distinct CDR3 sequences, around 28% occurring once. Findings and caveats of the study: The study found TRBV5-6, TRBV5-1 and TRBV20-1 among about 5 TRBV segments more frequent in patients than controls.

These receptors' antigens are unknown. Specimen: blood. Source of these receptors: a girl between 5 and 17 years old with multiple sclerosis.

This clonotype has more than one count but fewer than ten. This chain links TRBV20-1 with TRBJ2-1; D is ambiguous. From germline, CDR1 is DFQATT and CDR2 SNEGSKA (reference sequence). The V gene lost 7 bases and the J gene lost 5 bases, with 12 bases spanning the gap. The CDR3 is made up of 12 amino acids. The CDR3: CSVKDFHNEQFF. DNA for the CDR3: TGCAGTGTTAAAGACTTTCACAATGAGCAGTTCTTC.

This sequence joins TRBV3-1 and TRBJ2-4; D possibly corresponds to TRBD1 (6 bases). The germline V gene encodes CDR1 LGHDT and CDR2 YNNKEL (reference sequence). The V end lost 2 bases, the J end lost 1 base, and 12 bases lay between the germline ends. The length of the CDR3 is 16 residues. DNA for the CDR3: TGTGCCAGCAGCCAAAACTCAGGGGAGGCCAAAAACATTCAGTACTTC. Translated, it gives CASSQNSGEAKNIQYF.

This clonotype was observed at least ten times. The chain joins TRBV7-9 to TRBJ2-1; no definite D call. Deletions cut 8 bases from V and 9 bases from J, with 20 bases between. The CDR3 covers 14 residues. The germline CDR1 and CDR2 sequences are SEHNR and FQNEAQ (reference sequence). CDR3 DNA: TGTGCCAGCGGAAACTCAGGATCCCGGACTGAGCAGTTCTTC. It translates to CASGNSGSRTEQFF.

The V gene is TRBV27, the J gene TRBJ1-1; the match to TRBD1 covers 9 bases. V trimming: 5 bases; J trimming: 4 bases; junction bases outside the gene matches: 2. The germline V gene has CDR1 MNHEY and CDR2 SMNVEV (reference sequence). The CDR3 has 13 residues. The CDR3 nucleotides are TGTGCCAGCAGTACAGGGGGCAGCACTGAAGCTTTCTTT. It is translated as CASSTGGSTEAFF.

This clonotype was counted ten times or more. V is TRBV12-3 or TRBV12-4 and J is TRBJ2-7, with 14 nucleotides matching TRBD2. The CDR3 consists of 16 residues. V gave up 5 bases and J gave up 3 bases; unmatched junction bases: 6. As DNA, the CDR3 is TGTGCCAGCAGTCGAGCCGGGACTAGCGGGAGCTACGAGCAGTACTTC. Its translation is CASSRAGTSGSYEQYF.

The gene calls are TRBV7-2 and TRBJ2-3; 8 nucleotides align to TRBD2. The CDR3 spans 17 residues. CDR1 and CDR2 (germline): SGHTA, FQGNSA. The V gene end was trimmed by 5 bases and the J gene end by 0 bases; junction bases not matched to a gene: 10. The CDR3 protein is CASSPGPAGASTDTQYF. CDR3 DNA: TGTGCCAGCAGCCCGGGCCCAGCGGGAGCTAGCACAGATACGCAGTATTTT.

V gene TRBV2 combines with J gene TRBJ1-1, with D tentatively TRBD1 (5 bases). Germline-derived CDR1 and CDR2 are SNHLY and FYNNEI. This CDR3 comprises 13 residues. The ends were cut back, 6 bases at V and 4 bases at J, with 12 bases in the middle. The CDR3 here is CASSYGGGTEAFF. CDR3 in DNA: TGTGCCAGCAGCTACGGGGGAGGCACTGAAGCTTTCTTT.

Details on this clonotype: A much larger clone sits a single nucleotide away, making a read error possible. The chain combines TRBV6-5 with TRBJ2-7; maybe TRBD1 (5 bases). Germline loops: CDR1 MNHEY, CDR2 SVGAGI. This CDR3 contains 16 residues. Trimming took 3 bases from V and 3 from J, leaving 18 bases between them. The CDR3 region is CASSYELDSESYEQYF. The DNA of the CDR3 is TGTGCCAGCAGTTATGAGTTAGACAGCGAGAGCTACGAGCAGTACTTC.

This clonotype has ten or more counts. The CDR3 spells CASRVSLASYNEQFF. Written as DNA, the CDR3 is TGTGCCAGCAGGGTTTCTCTGGCCTCCTACAATGAGCAGTTCTTC. The V call is TRBV12-3 or TRBV12-4, the J call TRBJ2-1; no definite D call. This CDR3 has 15 amino acids. Trimming left V 6 bases short and J 0 bases short, with 12 bases between.

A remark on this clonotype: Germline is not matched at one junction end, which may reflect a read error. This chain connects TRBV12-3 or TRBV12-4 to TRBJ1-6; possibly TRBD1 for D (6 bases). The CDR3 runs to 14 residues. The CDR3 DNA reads TGTGCCGGCAGCCCACGCCCGGGGGGCTCACCCCTCCACTTT. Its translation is CAGSPRPGGSPLHF.

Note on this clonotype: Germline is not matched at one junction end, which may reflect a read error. The DNA for the CDR3 is TGTGCCGGCAGTCGGGCTCGGGATACCGGGCATGGAAACACCATATATTTT. This gives the protein CAGSRARDTGHGNTIYF. The V gene is TRBV6-6, the J gene TRBJ1-3, with D unclear. This CDR3 contains 17 residues. The germline gives CDR1 MNHNY, CDR2 SVGAGI (reference sequence).

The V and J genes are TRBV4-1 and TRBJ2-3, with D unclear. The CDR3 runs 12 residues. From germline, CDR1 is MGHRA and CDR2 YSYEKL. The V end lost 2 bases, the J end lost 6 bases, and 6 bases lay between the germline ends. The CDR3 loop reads CASSQYGDTQYF. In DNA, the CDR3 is TGCGCCAGCAGCCAATATGGGGATACGCAGTATTTT.

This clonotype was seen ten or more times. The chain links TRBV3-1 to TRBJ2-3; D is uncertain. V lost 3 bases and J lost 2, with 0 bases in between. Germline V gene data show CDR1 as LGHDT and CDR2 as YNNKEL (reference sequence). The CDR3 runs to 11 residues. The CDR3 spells CASSHTDTQYF. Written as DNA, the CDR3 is TGTGCCAGCAGCCACACAGATACGCAGTATTTT.

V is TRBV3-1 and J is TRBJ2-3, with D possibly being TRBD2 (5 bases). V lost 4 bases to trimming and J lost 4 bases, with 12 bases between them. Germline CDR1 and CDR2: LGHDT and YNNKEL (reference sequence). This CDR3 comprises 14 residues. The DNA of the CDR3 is TGTGCCAGCAGCCGAGAGGGCCTGCCAGATACGCAGTATTTT. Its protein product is CASSREGLPDTQYF.

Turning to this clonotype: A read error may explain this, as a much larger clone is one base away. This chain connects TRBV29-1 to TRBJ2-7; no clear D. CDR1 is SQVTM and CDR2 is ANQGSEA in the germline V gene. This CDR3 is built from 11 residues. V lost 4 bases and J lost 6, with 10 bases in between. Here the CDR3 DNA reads TGCAGCGTTGGGAATTGGGGCGAGCAGTACTTC. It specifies CSVGNWGEQYF.

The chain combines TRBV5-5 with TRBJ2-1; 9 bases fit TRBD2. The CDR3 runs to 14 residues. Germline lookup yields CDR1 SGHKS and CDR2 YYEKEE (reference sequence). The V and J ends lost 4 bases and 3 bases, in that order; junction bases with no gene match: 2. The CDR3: CASSGTSIYNEQFF. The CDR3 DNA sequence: TGTGCCAGCAGCGGGACTAGCATCTACAATGAGCAGTTCTTC.

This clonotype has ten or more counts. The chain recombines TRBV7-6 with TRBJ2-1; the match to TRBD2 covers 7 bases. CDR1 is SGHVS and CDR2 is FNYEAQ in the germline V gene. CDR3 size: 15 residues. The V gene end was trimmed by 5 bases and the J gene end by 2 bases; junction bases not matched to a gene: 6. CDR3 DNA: TGTGCCAGCAGCCAGCTAGCGGCAACCTACAATGAGCAGTTCTTC. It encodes CASSQLAATYNEQFF.

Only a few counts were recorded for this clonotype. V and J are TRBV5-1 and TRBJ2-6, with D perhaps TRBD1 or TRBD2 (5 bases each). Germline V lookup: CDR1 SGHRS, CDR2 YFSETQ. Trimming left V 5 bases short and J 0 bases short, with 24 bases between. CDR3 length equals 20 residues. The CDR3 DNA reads TGCGCCAGCAGTTCAAGGAGTGGAGCCGGGGCATACTCTGGGGCCAACGTCCTGACTTTC. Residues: CASSSRSGAGAYSGANVLTF.

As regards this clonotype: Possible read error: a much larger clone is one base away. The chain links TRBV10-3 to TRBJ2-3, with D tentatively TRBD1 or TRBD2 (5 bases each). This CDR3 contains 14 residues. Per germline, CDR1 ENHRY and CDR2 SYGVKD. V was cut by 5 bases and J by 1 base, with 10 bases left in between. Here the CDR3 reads CAISPRGGTDTQYF. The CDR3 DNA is TGTGCCATCAGTCCTAGAGGGGGCACAGATACGCAGTATTTT.

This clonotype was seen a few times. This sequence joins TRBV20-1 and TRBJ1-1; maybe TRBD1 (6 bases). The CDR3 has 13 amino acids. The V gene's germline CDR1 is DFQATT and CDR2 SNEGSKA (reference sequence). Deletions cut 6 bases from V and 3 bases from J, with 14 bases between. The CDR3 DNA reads TGCAGTGCGGGGGGCTCGGTCTACACTGAAGCTTTCTTT. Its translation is CSAGGSVYTEAFF.

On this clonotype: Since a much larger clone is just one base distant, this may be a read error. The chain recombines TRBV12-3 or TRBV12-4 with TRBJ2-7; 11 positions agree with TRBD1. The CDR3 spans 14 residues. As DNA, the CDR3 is TGTCCCAGCAGTTTAAGGGGGACAGGGGGCGAGCAGTACTTC. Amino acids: CPSSLRGTGGEQYF.

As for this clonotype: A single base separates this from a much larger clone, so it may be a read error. The CDR3 nucleotides are TGTGCCAGCAGCTTAGGGGTTGGGACTGACCCCTCCTACGAGCAGTACTTC. Encoded protein: CASSLGVGTDPSYEQYF. The rearrangement joins TRBV11-1 to TRBJ2-7, with D perhaps matching TRBD2 (6 bases). This CDR3 has 17 amino acids. V lost 1 base to trimming and J lost 0 bases, with 16 bases between them. Per germline, CDR1 SGHAT and CDR2 FQDESV (reference sequence).

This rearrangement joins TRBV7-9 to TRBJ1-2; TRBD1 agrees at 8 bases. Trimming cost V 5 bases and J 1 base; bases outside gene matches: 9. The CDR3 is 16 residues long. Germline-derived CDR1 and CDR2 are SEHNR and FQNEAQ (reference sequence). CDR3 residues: CASSPHGQGVNYGYTF. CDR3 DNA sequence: TGTGCCAGCAGCCCCCATGGACAGGGAGTTAACTATGGCTACACCTTC.

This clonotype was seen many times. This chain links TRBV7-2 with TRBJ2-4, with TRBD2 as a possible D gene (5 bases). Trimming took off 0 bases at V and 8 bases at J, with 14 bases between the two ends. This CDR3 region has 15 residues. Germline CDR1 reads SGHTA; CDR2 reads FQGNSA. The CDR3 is CASSLAARPEDIQYF. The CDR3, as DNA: TGTGCCAGCAGCTTAGCGGCTAGACCGGAGGACATTCAGTACTTC.

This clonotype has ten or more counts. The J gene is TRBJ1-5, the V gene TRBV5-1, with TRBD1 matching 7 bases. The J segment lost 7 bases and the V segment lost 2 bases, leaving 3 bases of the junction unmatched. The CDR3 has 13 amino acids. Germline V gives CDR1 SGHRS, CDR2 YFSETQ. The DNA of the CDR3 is TGCGCCAGCAGCTTTCAGGGGGACCAGCCCCAGCATTTT. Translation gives CASSFQGDQPQHF.

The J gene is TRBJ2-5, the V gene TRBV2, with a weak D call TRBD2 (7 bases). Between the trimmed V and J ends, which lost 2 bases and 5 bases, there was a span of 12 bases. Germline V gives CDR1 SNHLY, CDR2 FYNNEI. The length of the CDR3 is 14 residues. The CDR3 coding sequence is TGTGCCAGCAGTGAACAAGGCGGGGGCGAGACCCAGTACTTC. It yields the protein CASSEQGGGETQYF.

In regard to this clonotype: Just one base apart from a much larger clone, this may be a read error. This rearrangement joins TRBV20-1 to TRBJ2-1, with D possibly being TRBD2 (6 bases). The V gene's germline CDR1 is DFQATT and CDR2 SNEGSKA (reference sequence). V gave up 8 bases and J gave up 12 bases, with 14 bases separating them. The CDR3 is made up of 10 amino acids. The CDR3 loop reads CSTPGLGQFF. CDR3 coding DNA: TGCAGTACCCCGGGACTCGGGCAGTTCTTC.

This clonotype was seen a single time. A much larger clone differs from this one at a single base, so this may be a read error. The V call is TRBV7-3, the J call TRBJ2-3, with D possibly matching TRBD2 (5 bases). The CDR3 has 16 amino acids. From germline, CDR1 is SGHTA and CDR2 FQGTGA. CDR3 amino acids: CASSSTSPGKGDAQYF. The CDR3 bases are TGTGCCAGCAGCTCCACGTCCCCCGGGAAGGGAGATGCGCAGTATTTT.

The CDR3 loop reads CASGGAKSDTQYF. The CDR3 nucleotides read TGCGCCAGCGGCGGGGCGAAGAGCGATACGCAGTATTTT. J is TRBJ2-3 and V is TRBV5-1; D is perhaps TRBD2 (6 bases). Germline lookup yields CDR1 SGHRS and CDR2 YFSETQ. There are 13 residues in the CDR3. V lost 7 bases and J lost 6, with 15 bases in between.